This is a list of T cell receptor beta chains from one sample in a study of T cell responses to AZD1222 COVID-19 vaccine. Sequencing was performed with immunoSEQ multiplex PCR; in TCRdb, only in-frame clones are kept and a portion is missing. The sample lists 95,000 to 150,000 clones, about 90% occurring once. This material consisted of peripheral blood, taken on day 0 of AZD1222 vaccination. These receptors were obtained from an adult in good health. Both conserved end residues are part of each CDR3. D genes are given only for firm matches. Some rows have no size entry. The others give once, few or many, or a class for an expanded clone.

j_gene | d_gene | v_gene | abundance | CDR3nt | CDR3aa
TRBJ2-7 | TRBD1 | TRBV3-1/TRBV3-2 | once | TGTGCCAGCAGCCAGGTCCACAGGGGAACCTACGAGCAGTACTTC | CASSQVHRGTYEQYF
TRBJ2-2 | NA | TRBV4-1 | NA | TGCGCCAGCCGTAACAGGAACACCGGGGAGCTGTTTTTT | CASRNRNTGELFF
TRBJ1-1 | NA | TRBV24-1 | NA | TGTGCCACCAGTGATCCCGGGAACACTGAAGCTTTCTTT | CATSDPGNTEAFF
TRBJ2-1 | NA | TRBV5-1 | NA | TGCGCCAGCAGCTTGGAGATCGGCGGGACGGTCTCTAACTACAATGAGCAGTTCTTC | CASSLEIGGTVSNYNEQFF
TRBJ1-1 | TRBD1 | TRBV5-1 | NA | TGCGCCAGCAGCTTGCGCAGGGGGCTGGGGGACACTGAAGCTTTCTTT | CASSLRRGLGDTEAFF
TRBJ1-3 | NA | TRBV4-3 | NA | TGCGCCAGCAGCCGTCGCGTAGGACAAGCTGGAAACACCATATATTTT | CASSRRVGQAGNTIYF
TRBJ2-7 | NA | TRBV28 | NA | TGTGCCAGCAGCCCTGGGACATCGACCTACGAGCAGTACTTC | CASSPGTSTYEQYF
TRBJ1-1 | NA | TRBV9 | NA | TGTGCCAGCAGCGCCTATTCGGGGGTGAACACTGAAGCTTTCTTT | CASSAYSGVNTEAFF
TRBJ2-3 | TRBD2 | TRBV5-1 | once | TGCGCCAGCAGCCCCCAGACTAGCGGGAGTTCAGATACGCAGTATTTT | CASSPQTSGSSDTQYF
TRBJ1-5 | TRBD1 | TRBV2 | few | TGTGCCATTGGGACAGGGGTTCAGAGCAATCAGCCCCAGCATTTT | CAIGTGVQSNQPQHF
TRBJ2-7 | TRBD1 | TRBV18 | NA | TGTGCCAGCTCACCAACAGGGGCGGACGAGCAGTACTTC | CASSPTGADEQYF
TRBJ1-2 | TRBD1 | TRBV10-3 | NA | TGTGCCATCGGGGGACAGTCTAACTATGGCTACACCTTC | CAIGGQSNYGYTF
TRBJ2-7 | TRBD2 | TRBV11-2 | once | TGTGCCAGCAGCTTAGATTGGGCAGGGACTATACCCTACGAGCAGTACTTC | CASSLDWAGTIPYEQYF
TRBJ2-7 | TRBD1 | TRBV6-5 | NA | TGTGCCAGCAGTCGGGACAGCTACGAGCAGTACTTC | CASSRDSYEQYF
TRBJ2-1 | TRBD2 | TRBV7-6 | NA | TGTGCCAGCATCCTTCTTCCCATCCAGCGGGAGTTGCGGTCCTACAATGAGCAGTTCTTC | CASILLPIQRELRSYNEQFF
TRBJ2-7 | TRBD2 | TRBV7-2 | NA | TGTGCCAGCAGCTTAGGGTTCAGTGCTAGCGGGGACGAGCAGTACTTC | CASSLGFSASGDEQYF
TRBJ2-3 | NA | TRBV7-7 | NA | TGTGCCAGCAGCGCAGACCTAATCACAGATACGCAGTATTTT | CASSADLITDTQYF
TRBJ2-1 | NA | TRBV20-1 | NA | TGCAGTGCTAGTATACGGGAGAATGAGCAGTTCTTC | CSASIRENEQFF
TRBJ2-3 | NA | TRBV5-4 | NA | TGTGCCAGCAGCTTGACACGGCTGGGGTTTTCAGATACGCAGTATTTT | CASSLTRLGFSDTQYF
TRBJ1-1 | TRBD1 | TRBV18 | NA | TGTGCCAGCTCACCGGACAGGCCGAACACTGAAGCTTTCTTT | CASSPDRPNTEAFF
TRBJ2-5 | NA | TRBV20-1 | NA | TGCAGTGCTAGAGCGGAGGAGACCCAGTACTTC | CSARAEETQYF
TRBJ1-2 | NA | TRBV28 | NA | TGTGCCAGCAGTCAAATCAGGGTTAACTATGGCTACACCTTC | CASSQIRVNYGYTF
TRBJ1-2 | TRBD1 | TRBV7-9 | NA | TGTGCCAGCAGCTTCGGCAGGGGGCCCAAAGGCTACACCTTC | CASSFGRGPKGYTF
TRBJ2-1 | TRBD2 | TRBV6-5 | NA | TGTGCCAGCAGTTACGGACTAGCGGGAGGGCTGAACGAGCAGTTCTTC | CASSYGLAGGLNEQFF
TRBJ1-3 | NA | TRBV4-1 | NA | TGCGCCAGCAGCCAAGGTCACCCGGCCTCTGGAAACACCATATATTTT | CASSQGHPASGNTIYF
TRBJ1-3 | NA | TRBV14 | NA | TGTGCCAGCAGCCAGGCCGGAGGGGGAAACACCATATATTTT | CASSQAGGGNTIYF
TRBJ1-6 | TRBD1 | TRBV7-3 | NA | TGTGCCAGCAGCTTAAGGTTGGTGGGACAGGGAAGTTCACCCCTCCACTTT | CASSLRLVGQGSSPLHF
TRBJ2-6 | TRBD2 | TRBV5-1 | NA | TGCGCCAGCAGCAATCTGGGACTAGCTGTGTTGAGCTCTGGGGCCAACGTCCTGACTTTC | CASSNLGLAVLSSGANVLTF
TRBJ1-2 | TRBD1 | TRBV19 | NA | TGTGCCAGTATGGGACAGGCGGCCGTCCGTAACTATGGCTACACCTTC | CASMGQAAVRNYGYTF
TRBJ1-6 | NA | TRBV27 | NA | TGTGCCAGCAGCCTTCGGGGGGAGGCCCTCCACTTT | CASSLRGEALHF
TRBJ1-4 | TRBD1 | TRBV19 | NA | TGTGCCAGCGGGGGACAGGGGCCTAATGAAAAACTGTTTTTT | CASGGQGPNEKLFF
TRBJ2-2 | TRBD2 | TRBV5-4 | NA | TGTGCCAGCAGCTCGACTAGCGGGTTTCCCACCGGGGAGCTGTTTTTT | CASSSTSGFPTGELFF
TRBJ2-1 | NA | TRBV28 | NA | TGTGCCAGCAGCCCGGCGGAGGGCCTTTACAATGAGCAGTTCTTC | CASSPAEGLYNEQFF
TRBJ1-6 | NA | TRBV7-9 | NA | TGTGCCAGCAGCCAAGGGGGGGTGGGTTCACCCCTCCACTTT | CASSQGGVGSPLHF
TRBJ1-2 | TRBD1 | TRBV3-1/TRBV3-2 | NA | TGTGCCAGCAGCCAGGCAGGGGGTGACTATGGCTACACCTTC | CASSQAGGDYGYTF
TRBJ1-6 | NA | TRBV19 | NA | TGTGCCAGTAACCTGTATACTGGGAATTCACCCCTCCACTTT | CASNLYTGNSPLHF
TRBJ1-5 | TRBD1 | TRBV4-1 | NA | TGCGCCAGCAGCCAGAACCCGGGACAGGGCGGAAATCAGCCCCAGCATTTT | CASSQNPGQGGNQPQHF
TRBJ2-1 | NA | TRBV5-6 | NA | TGTGCCAGCAGCTTGGAAGGGATGGGCTCCTACAATGAGCAGTTCTTC | CASSLEGMGSYNEQFF
TRBJ1-5 | TRBD1 | TRBV6-5 | NA | TGTGCCAGCGGACAGGGGCCGGGTCAGCCCCAGCATTTT | CASGQGPGQPQHF
TRBJ2-2 | NA | TRBV6-6 | NA | TGTGCCAGCAGTTACCCCCCTAGGGCCACCGGGGAGCTGTTTTTT | CASSYPPRATGELFF
TRBJ1-6 | TRBD1 | TRBV3-1/TRBV3-2 | NA | TGTGCCAGCAGCCAAGAGAGGGGGCTGAATAATTCACCCCTCCACTTT | CASSQERGLNNSPLHF
TRBJ2-7 | NA | TRBV21-1 | NA | TGTGCCAGCAGCAAAGGGACTAGCGGGAGTCAGGCCTACGAGCAGTACTTC | CASSKGTSGSQAYEQYF
TRBJ2-5 | TRBD2 | TRBV4-2 | NA | TGTGCCAGCAGCCAAGATGTGGAGACTAGCTATAAAGAGACCCAGTACTTC | CASSQDVETSYKETQYF
TRBJ2-1 | TRBD1 | TRBV19 | NA | TGTGCCAGTAGTAAGACAGGGGACGTCTACAATGAGCAGTTCTTC | CASSKTGDVYNEQFF
TRBJ1-2 | NA | TRBV30 | NA | TGTGCCTGGAGTGCGAACAGAGCTAACTATGGCTACACCTTC | CAWSANRANYGYTF
TRBJ1-1 | NA | TRBV12-3/TRBV12-4 | few | TGTGCCAGCCGAAAGTACTTGAGAGCTTTCTTT | CASRKYLRAFF
TRBJ2-7 | TRBD1 | TRBV7-8 | once | TGTGCCAGCAGCTTAGGGCAGGGGGTCGACGAGCAGTACTTC | CASSLGQGVDEQYF
TRBJ1-1 | NA | TRBV4-1 | NA | TGCGCCAGCAGCCAAGTCGACGGGAACACTGAAGCTTTCTTT | CASSQVDGNTEAFF
TRBJ1-5 | NA | TRBV4-1 | NA | TGCGCCAGCAGCCAAGATGGCGGCAGGGTTTTAGGTCAGCCCCAGCATTTT | CASSQDGGRVLGQPQHF
TRBJ2-4 | TRBD1 | TRBV7-9 | NA | TGTGCCAGCAGCCCGCGACAGGGTTTGATTTCTTACTTC | CASSPRQGLISYF
TRBJ1-2 | NA | TRBV25-1 | NA | TGTGCCAGCAGTGAATCGTGGCCTAACTATGGCTACACCTTC | CASSESWPNYGYTF
TRBJ1-1 | NA | TRBV3-1/TRBV3-2 | NA | TGTGCCAGCAGCCAACCTACGATGACTGAAGCTTTCTTT | CASSQPTMTEAFF
TRBJ2-2 | NA | TRBV24-1 | NA | TGTGCCACCAGTGATCCGGGCATCTCGAACACCGGGGAGCTGTTTTTT | CATSDPGISNTGELFF
TRBJ2-2 | TRBD1 | TRBV19 | NA | TGTGCCAGTAGTATAGGCCAGGGGGCGGACACCGGGGAGCTGTTTTTT | CASSIGQGADTGELFF
TRBJ2-5 | NA | TRBV19 | NA | TGTGCCAGTAGTATGGGGCAGCAAGAGACCCAGTACTTC | CASSMGQQETQYF
TRBJ2-2 | NA | TRBV7-7 | NA | TGTGCCAGCAGCGGAGGGACCGGGGAGCTGTTTTTT | CASSGGTGELFF
TRBJ1-1 | NA | TRBV12-3/TRBV12-4 | NA | TGTGCCAGCAGTCTAGACTTTGAAGCTTTCTTT | CASSLDFEAFF
TRBJ1-1 | NA | TRBV7-9 | NA | TGTGCCAGCAGCTTTGGACAGCCTGGGGCTGAAGCTTTCTTT | CASSFGQPGAEAFF